The entry below gives a single T cell receptor beta chain sequence along with its context. Assay execution took place at the deep level. The protocol was immunoSEQ multiplex PCR, while the TCRdb copy is restricted to in-frame clones and leaves out a portion. The sample lists about 730,000 clones, roughly 72% occurring once. The entry originates in a study of shared clonotypes between healthy human individuals. As for the study in general: Researchers drew samples from a couple of women and a few men aged 18 to 49.

CD4+ cell separation produced CD45RA+ naive and CD45RA-negative memory subsets. Source material: memory CD4+ T cells sorted from blood. Subset reported: CD45RA-negative fraction. The clonotype comes from a woman aged 25 to 45 in good health.

The chain's CDR3 is CASSSARRGALVANEQFF. The DNA for the CDR3 is TGTGCCAGCAGCAGCGCACGTCGGGGGGCCCTTGTTGCCAATGAGCAGTTCTTC. The genes are TRBV7-9 and TRBJ2-1; maybe TRBD2 (7 bases). In germline, CDR1 is SEHNR, CDR2 FQNEAQ (reference sequence). The CDR3 is made up of 18 amino acids. Between the trimmed V and J ends, which lost 5 bases and 6 bases, there was a span of 26 bases.